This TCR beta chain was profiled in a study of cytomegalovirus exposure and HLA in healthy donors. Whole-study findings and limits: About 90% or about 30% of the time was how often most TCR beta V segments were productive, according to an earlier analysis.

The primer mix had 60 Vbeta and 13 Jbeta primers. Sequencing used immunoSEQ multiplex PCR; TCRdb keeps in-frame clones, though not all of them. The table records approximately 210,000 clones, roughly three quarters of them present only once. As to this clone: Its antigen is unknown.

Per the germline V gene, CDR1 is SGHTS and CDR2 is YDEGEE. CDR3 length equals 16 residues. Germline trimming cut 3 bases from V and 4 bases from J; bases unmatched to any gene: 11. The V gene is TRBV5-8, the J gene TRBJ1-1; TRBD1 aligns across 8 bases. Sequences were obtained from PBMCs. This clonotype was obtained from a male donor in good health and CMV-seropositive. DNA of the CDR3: TGTGCCAGCAGCTCCCCAGGGGGCAAGACTGTCACTGAAGCTTTCTTT. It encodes CASSSPGGKTVTEAFF. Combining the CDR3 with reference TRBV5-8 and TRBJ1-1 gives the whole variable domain EAGVTQSPTHLIKTRGQQATLRCSPISGHTSVYWYQQALGLGLQFLLWYDEGEERNRGNFPPRFSGRQFPNYSSELNVNALELEDSALYLCASSSPGGKTVTEAFFGQGTRLTVV.